This TCR beta chain appears in the sequencing data of a study of cytomegalovirus exposure and HLA in healthy donors. The PCR used 60 Vbeta and 13 Jbeta primers. Some clones are missing from TCRdb's copy, which holds only in-frame ones; the method was immunoSEQ multiplex PCR. The table has approximately 200,000 clones, 65% to 80% seen once; the top ten hold 3.5% to 5%. Turning to this clone: Its antigen remains unidentified.

Findings and limits, study-wide: 16,951 TCR beta sequences were associated with HLA alleles at 0.05 false discovery rate in a later analysis. The investigators catalogued about 170 TCR beta chains as cytomegalovirus-associated.

CDR1 and CDR2 from the germline V gene are SGHVS and FQNEAQ. V gave up 3 bases and J gave up 1 base, with 10 bases separating them. The CDR3 runs 15 residues. The sequence came from a woman between 25 and 40 years old in good health and CMV-seropositive. The rearrangement joins TRBV7-8 to TRBJ1-5; possibly TRBD1 for D (5 bases). The sequencing input was PBMCs. CDR3 residues: CASSFLAGSNQPQHF. CDR3 nucleotide sequence: TGTGCCAGCAGCTTTTTGGCAGGGAGCAATCAGCCCCAGCATTTT.